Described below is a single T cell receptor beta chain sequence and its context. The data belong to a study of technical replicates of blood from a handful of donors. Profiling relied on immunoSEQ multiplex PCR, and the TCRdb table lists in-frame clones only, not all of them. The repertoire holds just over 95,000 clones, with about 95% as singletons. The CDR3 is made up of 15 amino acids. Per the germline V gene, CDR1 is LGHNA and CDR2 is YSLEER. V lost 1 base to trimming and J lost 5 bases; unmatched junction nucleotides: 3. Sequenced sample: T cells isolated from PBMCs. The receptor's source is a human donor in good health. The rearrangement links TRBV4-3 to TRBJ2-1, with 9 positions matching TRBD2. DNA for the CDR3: TGCGCCAGCAGCCAAGTAGCGGGAGTCCACAATGAGCAGTTCTTC. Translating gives CASSQVAGVHNEQFF.